In this sample, the clone carrying this TCR beta chain turned up a few times. What it binds is not known. The junction had 8 bases not matched to a gene; V was cut back by 5 bases and J by 0 bases. The CDR3 contains 17 residues. TCRdb redid the calling of the 5' RACE reads with MiXCR, one entry per CDR3 protein. In the table there are approximately 690,000 distinct CDR3 sequences, roughly 6% of which are singletons. Each donor (without exception) was a healthy Caucasian. The sample comes from a study of identical twins. Study-wide findings and caveats: Conclusions relied on cross-sectional statistical analysis, not following the same donors. Fewer insertions characterized abundant cord blood beta clonotypes, whereas memory repertoires showed none. Out-of-frame alpha sequences common to twins were enriched for low generation probability.

The sample comprised naive T cells sorted from blood. The V gene is TRBV12-3 or TRBV12-4, the J gene TRBJ2-4, with 9 bases aligning to TRBD1. This TCR came from a man aged 18 to 35 in good health. CDR3 DNA sequence: TGTGCCAGCAGTAGGCCGGGACAGGGCCTAGCCAAAAACATTCAGTACTTC. It yields the protein CASSRPGQGLAKNIQYF.